The 27 T cell receptor beta chains below all came from one sample that was sequenced in a study of T cells in women clearing cervical HPV infection. TCRdb's table, derived via immunoSEQ multiplex PCR, lists solely in-frame clones and lacks some. This specimen shows 31,000 or so clones; the ten leading clones hold roughly 6.8%. Sequencing was carried out using blood buffy coat. The receptors stem from a woman aged 18-70 years with a cervical HPV16 infection that either progressed to CIN3+ or cleared (not recorded which).

Partial CDR3 DNA: TGTGCTAGTGGTTCGATAGGGTCACAAGAGACC. This codes for CASGSIGSQET. The whole CDR3 protein is CASGSIGSQETQYF. The rearrangement joins TRBV12-5 to TRBJ2-5; D is unclear. The read ends 3 residues before the CDR3 terminus; that terminus is restored from the germline J gene. Germline assignment: CDR1 LGHNT and CDR2 FRNRAP. Trimming stripped 4 bases from V and 2 bases from J, with 11 bases between. This CDR3 has 14 amino acids.

Notes on this clone: The read falls 3 residues short of the CDR3 end, and the missing part is taken from the germline J gene. The J gene is TRBJ2-2, the V gene TRBV19; 7 bases are a match to TRBD2. Germline V gene lookup returns CDR1 LNHDA and CDR2 SQIVND (reference sequence). V shed 3 bases, J shed 7 bases, and the junction held 8 bases outside the gene matches. The CDR3 is 15 residues long. The CDR3 here is CASSIGLGQFGELFF. The sequenced part of the CDR3 DNA is TGTGCCAGTAGTATCGGACTAGGGCAATTCGGGGAG.

The sequenced part of the CDR3 DNA is TGCGCCAGCAGCCAAAGAGAGGGGGCAGGGTACGAG. Translating gives CASSQREGAGYE. The entire CDR3 protein reads CASSQREGAGYEQYF. V and J are TRBV4-1 and TRBJ2-7; TRBD1 agrees at 7 bases. The CDR3 extends 3 residues past the end of the read, so its final part is completed from the germline J gene. CDR1 and CDR2 (germline): MGHRA, YSYEKL. The CDR3 is made up of 15 amino acids. V was pared by 2 bases and J by 4 bases, with 8 bases of the junction left unmatched.

On this clone: The sequence runs out 3 residues before the end of the CDR3; the remainder is reconstructed from the germline J gene. The chain employs TRBV7-2 and TRBJ2-7; unclear D gene. CDR1 and CDR2 from the germline V gene are SGHTA and FQGNSA. Trimming took off 1 base at V and 2 bases at J, with 9 bases between the two ends. This CDR3 comprises 14 residues. CDR3 sequence reads: CASSLGPPTYEQYF. CDR3 DNA, as far as it was read: TGTGCCAGCAGCTTAGGCCCACCTACCTACGAG.

Of note for this clone: Sequencing ends 3 residues short of the CDR3 end; the germline J gene provides the rest. The chain employs TRBV4-1 and TRBJ2-2; no clear D gene. The ends were cut back, 2 bases at V and 7 bases at J, with 5 bases in the middle. CDR1 is MGHRA and CDR2 is YSYEKL in the germline V gene. There are 12 residues in the CDR3. CDR3 residues: CASSQLLGELFF. CDR3 bases read: TGCGCCAGCAGCCAATTACTCGGGGAG.

Regarding this clone: Coverage ceases 3 residues before the CDR3 finishes, and the germline J gene fills in the end. This chain connects TRBV5-1 to TRBJ2-7; 8 positions agree with TRBD2. V was pared by 4 bases and J by 4 bases, with 7 bases of the junction left unmatched. The CDR3 loop spans 14 amino acids. Germline CDR1 reads SGHRS; CDR2 reads YFSETQ. Partial CDR3 DNA: TGCGCCAGCAGCGCTCACACTAGCGGTTACGAG. Protein sequence: CASSAHTSGYE. The full CDR3 is CASSAHTSGYEQYF.

Comment on this clone: The read gets to within 3 residues of the CDR3 end, and the germline J gene fills in the rest. The chain links TRBV7-9 to TRBJ1-1; 8 nucleotides agree with TRBD1. The CDR3 length is 15 residues. Germline values: CDR1 SEHNR, CDR2 FQNEAQ (reference sequence). The V and J ends lost 5 bases and 5 bases, in that order; junction bases with no gene match: 10. The CDR3 loop is CASSTGGGGYTEAFF. The covered CDR3 bases are TGTGCCAGCAGCACAGGGGGGGGCGGCTATACTGAA.

As to this clone: The read ends 3 residues early relative to the CDR3; the germline J gene fills the gap. This chain connects TRBV5-5 to TRBJ1-1; TRBD1 matches 9 bases. Germline values: CDR1 SGHKS, CDR2 YYEKEE (reference sequence). This CDR3 region has 13 residues. V was clipped by 7 bases and J by 3 bases; unmatched bases: 4. The CDR3 bases that were read are TGTGCCAGCCGGGGACAGGGATACACTGAA. This codes for CASRGQGYTE. The whole CDR3 is CASRGQGYTEAFF. Full variable domain (outside the CDR3, taken from reference TRBV5-5 and TRBJ1-1): DAGVTQSPTHLIKTRGQQVTLRCSPISGHKSVSWYQQVLGQGPQFIFQYYEKEERGRGNFPDRFSARQFPNYSSELNVNALLLGDSALYLCASRGQGYTEAFFGQGTRLTVV.

Worth noting for this clone: The observed sequence ends 3 residues before the CDR3 terminus, with the missing tail filled in from the germline J gene. This chain uses TRBV11-2 with TRBJ1-1, with D tentatively TRBD1 (6 bases). CDR3 length: 14 residues. Germline V gene data show CDR1 as SGHAT and CDR2 as FQNNGV. V was clipped by 2 bases and J by 5 bases, with 12 bases between them. Incomplete CDR3 DNA: TGTGCCAGCAGCTTAAGCAGGGGCAGGACTGAA. Its protein product is CASSLSRGRTE. The complete CDR3 sequence is CASSLSRGRTEAFF.

As for this clone: Read data end 3 residues before the CDR3 end; the end is taken from the germline J gene. The chain employs TRBV5-1 and TRBJ2-2, with TRBD1 matching over 7 bases. This CDR3 comprises 15 residues. CDR1 is SGHRS, CDR2 YFSETQ, per germline. Incomplete CDR3 DNA: TGCGCCAGCAGCCCAGGGGACAGCTATAATGAAAAG. This sequence encodes CASSPGDSYNEK. The CDR3 as a whole reads CASSPGDSYNEKLFF.

A word on this clone: The CDR3 end falls 3 residues outside the read, so it is completed with the germline J gene. The V call is TRBV20-1, the J call TRBJ1-3, with 9 bases aligning to TRBD1. CDR1 is DFQATT and CDR2 is SNEGSKA in the germline V gene (reference sequence). This CDR3 contains 16 residues. V gave up 2 bases and J gave up 0 bases; unmatched junction bases: 5. The sequenced part of the CDR3 DNA is TGCAGTGCTAGATCCGGGACAGGGAGCTCTGGAAACACC. The encoded protein is CSARSGTGSSGNT. The complete CDR3 protein is CSARSGTGSSGNTIYF.

With regard to this clone: A read error may produce the germline difference seen at one junction end. The CDR3 is cut off 3 residues early in the read; its end comes from the germline J gene. This sample includes further DNA sequences coding for the same CDR3. The chain uses TRBV18 and TRBJ1-3, with unresolved D. CDR1 and CDR2 (germline): KGHSH, LQKENI. There are 15 residues in the CDR3. The chain's CDR3 is CASSPLIRPGYTIYF. The CDR3 bases that were read are TGTGCCAGCTCACCACTAATCCGTCCGGGGTACACT.

Of note for this clone: The read finishes 3 residues shy of the CDR3 end, and the germline J gene is used to complete it. The gene calls are TRBV2 and TRBJ1-2, with TRBD1 matching 9 bases. V lost 4 bases to trimming and J lost 4 bases; unmatched junction nucleotides: 7. The CDR3 spans 15 residues. The germline gives CDR1 SNHLY, CDR2 FYNNEI. CDR3 DNA (partial): TGTGCCAGCAGTGGGGACAGGGCTAATATCTATGGC. Translation: CASSGDRANIYG. The complete CDR3 reads CASSGDRANIYGYTF.

Comments on this clone: The read falls 3 residues short of the CDR3 end, and the missing part is taken from the germline J gene. The gene calls are TRBV18 and TRBJ2-5; the match to TRBD1 covers 9 bases. CDR3 length: 15 residues. The J segment lost 5 bases and the V segment lost 4 bases, leaving 8 bases of the junction unmatched. The germline V gene encodes CDR1 KGHSH and CDR2 LQKENI. The CDR3 DNA, read in part, is TGTGCCAGCTCACTCGGGACAGGGCTGGGGGAGACC. It encodes CASSLGTGLGET. The entire CDR3 reads CASSLGTGLGETQYF.

About this clone: The read falls 3 residues short of the CDR3 end, and the missing part is taken from the germline J gene. The V call is TRBV2, the J call TRBJ2-2, with D possibly being TRBD1 (5 bases). This CDR3 is 17 amino acids long. Germline values: CDR1 SNHLY, CDR2 FYNNEI. The CDR3 sequence: CASSGLTPFAGANVLFF. The CDR3 bases that were read are TGTGCCAGCAGTGGGCTGACTCCCTTTGCTGGGGCCAACGTG.

On this clone itself: The CDR3 end is not reached by the read, which stops 3 residues before it; the germline J gene fills it in. The chain couples TRBV20-1 to TRBJ2-7; 7 nucleotides match TRBD1. V lost 6 bases and J lost 1; bases outside the gene matches: 12. In germline, CDR1 is DFQATT, CDR2 SNEGSKA (reference sequence). The CDR3 runs 15 residues. The CDR3 sequence: CSANLVDRESYEQYF. The sequenced part of the CDR3 DNA is TGCAGTGCAAATCTCGTTGACAGGGAATCCTACGAG.

Concerning this clone: The read falls 3 residues short of the CDR3 end, and the missing part is taken from the germline J gene. V usage is TRBV2 and J usage is TRBJ2-1; D may be TRBD2 (5 bases). V lost 7 bases, J lost 8 bases, and 21 bases lay in between. From germline, CDR1 is SNHLY and CDR2 FYNNEI. The CDR3 runs 15 residues. CDR3 bases read: TGTGCCAGCACCGGACTCTTTCCTATTTTGGATGAG. It encodes CASTGLFPILDE. The complete CDR3 protein is CASTGLFPILDEQFF.

Of note for this clone: The observed sequence ends 3 residues before the CDR3 terminus, with the missing tail filled in from the germline J gene. This chain uses TRBV19 with TRBJ2-4, with D tentatively TRBD1 (5 bases). V dropped 2 bases and J dropped 0 bases, with 11 bases sitting between them. Germline CDR1 LNHDA, CDR2 SQIVND (reference sequence). CDR3 length: 16 residues. CDR3 region: CASSIYKGPAKNIQYF. The part of the CDR3 DNA that was read is TGTGCCAGTAGTATATACAAGGGGCCAGCCAAAAACATT.

In regard to this clone: Read sequence stops 3 residues before the CDR3 end, and the germline J gene provides the missing end. The chain is built from TRBV7-1 and TRBJ1-3; 10 bases align to TRBD1. TRBV7-1 is flagged as an ORF with uncertain function. V was clipped by 3 bases and J by 4 bases; unmatched bases: 18. The CDR3 has 20 residues. The chain's CDR3 is CASSSGRDRGSLRLGNTIYF. The covered CDR3 bases are TGTGCCAGCAGCTCCGGCCGGGACAGGGGTTCACTTCGTTTAGGAAACACC.

A remark on this clone: The CDR3 end falls 3 residues outside the read, so it is completed with the germline J gene. The chain couples TRBV20-1 to TRBJ2-1; TRBD2 matches at 8 bases. Looked up from germline, CDR1 is DFQATT and CDR2 is SNEGSKA (reference sequence). V dropped 6 bases and J dropped 5; count of bases not matched to a gene: 12. The CDR3 extends over 15 amino acids. The CDR3 protein is CSAGTSGFPHNEQFF. Incomplete CDR3 DNA: TGCAGTGCAGGAACTAGCGGATTCCCTCACAATGAG.

Regarding this clone: The junction departs from the called germline gene at one end, perhaps through a read error. Read coverage stops 3 residues before the CDR3 terminus; the germline J gene supplies the remainder. Other nucleotide sequences in the sample specify the same CDR3. The chain combines TRBV30 with TRBJ1-3; no clear D. The CDR3 extends over 14 amino acids. Germline V gene lookup returns CDR1 GTSNPN and CDR2 SVGIG (reference sequence). Incomplete CDR3 DNA: TGTGCCTGCCCCAGAGACAACTCTGGAAACACT. It specifies CACPRDNSGNT. The full CDR3 is CACPRDNSGNTIYF.

In regard to this clone: The sequence runs out 3 residues before the end of the CDR3; the remainder is reconstructed from the germline J gene. The chain recombines TRBV20-1 with TRBJ2-7; D ambiguous. Germline CDR1 is DFQATT and CDR2 is SNEGSKA (reference sequence). With 1 base removed from V and 0 bases from J, the gap between germline ends came to 7 bases. The CDR3 sequence is 13 residues long. The CDR3 reads CSARGESSYEQYF. CDR3 DNA, as far as it was read: TGCAGTGCTAGAGGCGAGAGCTCCTACGAG.

Regarding this clone: The read is 3 residues too short to cover the CDR3 end, so that end is filled in from the germline J gene. The chain has TRBV20-1 and TRBJ1-1; tentatively, D is TRBD1 (6 bases). Germline CDR1 and CDR2: DFQATT and SNEGSKA (reference sequence). The CDR3 consists of 15 residues. V dropped 0 bases and J dropped 1 base, with 12 bases sitting between them. This CDR3 is CSARDQGGANTEAFF. Incomplete CDR3 DNA: TGCAGTGCTAGAGATCAAGGGGGAGCGAACACTGAA.

The DNA read from the CDR3 is TGTGCCAGTAGTACCTATGGGGCCAACGTG. Translation gives CASSTYGANV. The entire CDR3 reads CASSTYGANVLFF. The chain combines TRBV19 with TRBJ2-2, with D possibly being TRBD1 (5 bases). The read ends 3 residues shy of where the CDR3 ends; the end is completed using the germline J gene. Germline V gene sequence: CDR1 LNHDA, CDR2 SQIVND (reference sequence). The CDR3 sequence is 13 residues long.

As concerns this clone: The CDR3 goes on 3 residues after the read ends, and that part is filled in from the germline J gene. The chain joins TRBV29-1 to TRBJ1-2; no reliable D call. This CDR3 is built from 11 residues. Germline V gene data show CDR1 as SQVTM and CDR2 as ANQGSEA. Trimming removed 6 bases at V and 2 bases at J, with 7 bases between. The CDR3 loop reads CSVRLNYGYTF. The sequenced CDR3 bases are TGCAGCGTCAGGCTGAACTATGGC.

To note about this clone: The read ends 3 residues before the CDR3 terminus; that terminus is restored from the germline J gene. This chain links TRBV2 with TRBJ2-3; TRBD2 matches 9 bases. CDR3 length: 18 amino acids. Germline values: CDR1 SNHLY, CDR2 FYNNEI. The sequenced CDR3 bases are TGTGCCAGCAGTGAAGCACGCAGCGGGGGGCTTTACCAAGAGACG. Its translation is CASSEARSGGLYQET. In full, the CDR3 reads CASSEARSGGLYQETQYF.

In regard to this clone: The read ends 3 residues shy of where the CDR3 ends; the end is completed using the germline J gene. The chain has TRBV30 and TRBJ2-1, with 8 bases lining up with TRBD1. The CDR3 contains 17 residues. V was pared by 4 bases and J by 4 bases, with 15 bases of the junction left unmatched. From germline, CDR1 is GTSNPN and CDR2 SVGIG (reference sequence). The CDR3 sequence: CAWMDFAGTGIYNEQFF. Incomplete CDR3 DNA: TGTGCCTGGATGGACTTTGCCGGGACAGGCATTTACAATGAG.